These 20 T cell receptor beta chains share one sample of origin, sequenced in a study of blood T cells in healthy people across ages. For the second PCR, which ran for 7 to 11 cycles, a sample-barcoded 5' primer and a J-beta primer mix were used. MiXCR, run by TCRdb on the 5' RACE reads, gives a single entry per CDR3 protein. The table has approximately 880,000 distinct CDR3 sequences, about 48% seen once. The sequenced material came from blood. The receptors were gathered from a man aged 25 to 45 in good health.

CDR3 in DNA: TGTGCCAGCATCCAACGCGGGGGTTATACGCAGTATTTT. Protein sequence: CASIQRGGYTQYF. The rearrangement joins TRBV6-1 to TRBJ2-3, with 7 bases fitting TRBD2. V was pared by 7 bases and J by 7 bases, with 8 bases of the junction left unmatched. CDR3 length: 13 residues. Looked up from germline, CDR1 is MNHNS and CDR2 is SASEGT.

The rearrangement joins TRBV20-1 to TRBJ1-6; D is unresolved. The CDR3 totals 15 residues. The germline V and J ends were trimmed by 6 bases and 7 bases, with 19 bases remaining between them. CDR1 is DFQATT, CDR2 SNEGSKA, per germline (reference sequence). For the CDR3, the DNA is TGCAGTGCAAGCGGCTCCCTGAGGGCCAATTCACCCCTCCACTTT. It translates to CSASGSLRANSPLHF.

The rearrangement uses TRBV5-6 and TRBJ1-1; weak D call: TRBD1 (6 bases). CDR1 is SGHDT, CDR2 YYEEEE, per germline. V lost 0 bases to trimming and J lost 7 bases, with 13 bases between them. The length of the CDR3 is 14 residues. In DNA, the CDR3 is TGTGCCAGCAGCTTGGCCTTTTACAGGGATGAAGCTTTCTTT. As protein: CASSLAFYRDEAFF.

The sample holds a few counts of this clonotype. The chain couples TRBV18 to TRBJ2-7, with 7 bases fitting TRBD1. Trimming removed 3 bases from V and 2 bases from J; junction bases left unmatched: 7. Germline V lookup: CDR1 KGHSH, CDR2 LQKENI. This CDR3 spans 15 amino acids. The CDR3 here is CASSPGTALTYEQYF. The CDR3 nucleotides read TGTGCCAGCTCACCTGGGACAGCCCTCACCTACGAGCAGTACTTC.

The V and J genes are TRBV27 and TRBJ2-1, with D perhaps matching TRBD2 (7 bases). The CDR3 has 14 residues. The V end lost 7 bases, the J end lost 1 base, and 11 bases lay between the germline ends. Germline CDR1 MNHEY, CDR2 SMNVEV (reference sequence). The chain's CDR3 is CASNEGGSYNEQFF. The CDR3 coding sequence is TGTGCCAGCAACGAGGGGGGGTCCTACAATGAGCAGTTCTTC.

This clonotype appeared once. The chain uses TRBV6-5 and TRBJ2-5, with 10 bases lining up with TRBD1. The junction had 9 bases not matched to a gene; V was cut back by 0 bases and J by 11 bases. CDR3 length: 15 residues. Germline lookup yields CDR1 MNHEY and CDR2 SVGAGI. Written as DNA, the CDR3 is TGTGCCAGCAGTTACTCCTGGGACAGGGGTTGGGAGCAGTACTTC. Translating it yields CASSYSWDRGWEQYF.

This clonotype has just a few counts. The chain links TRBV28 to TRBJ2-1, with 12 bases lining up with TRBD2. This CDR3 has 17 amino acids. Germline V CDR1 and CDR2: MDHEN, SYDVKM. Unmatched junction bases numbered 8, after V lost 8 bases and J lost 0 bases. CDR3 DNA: TGTGCCAGCCCACCTAGCGGGGGGGCAGGCTCCTACAATGAGCAGTTCTTC. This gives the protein CASPPSGGAGSYNEQFF.

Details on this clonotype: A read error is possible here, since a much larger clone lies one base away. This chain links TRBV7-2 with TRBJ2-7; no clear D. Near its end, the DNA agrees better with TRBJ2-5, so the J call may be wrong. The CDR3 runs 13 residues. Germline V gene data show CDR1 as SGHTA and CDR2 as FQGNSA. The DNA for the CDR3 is TGTGCCAGCAGCTTACATCGGCGGGAGACCCAGTACTTC. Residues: CASSLHRRETQYF.

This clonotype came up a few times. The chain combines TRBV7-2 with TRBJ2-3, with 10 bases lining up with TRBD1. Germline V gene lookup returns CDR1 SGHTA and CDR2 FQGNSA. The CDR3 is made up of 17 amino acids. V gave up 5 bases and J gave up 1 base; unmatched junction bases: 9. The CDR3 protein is CASSPTRQGAGTDTQYF. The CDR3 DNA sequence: TGTGCCAGCAGCCCAACCCGACAGGGGGCTGGCACAGATACGCAGTATTTT.

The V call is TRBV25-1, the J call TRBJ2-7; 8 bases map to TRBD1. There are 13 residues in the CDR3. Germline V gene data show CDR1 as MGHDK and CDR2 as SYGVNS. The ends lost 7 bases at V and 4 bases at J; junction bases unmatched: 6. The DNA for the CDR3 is TGTGCCAGCAAGGGGCAGGGGGCTTACGAGCAGTACTTC. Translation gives CASKGQGAYEQYF.

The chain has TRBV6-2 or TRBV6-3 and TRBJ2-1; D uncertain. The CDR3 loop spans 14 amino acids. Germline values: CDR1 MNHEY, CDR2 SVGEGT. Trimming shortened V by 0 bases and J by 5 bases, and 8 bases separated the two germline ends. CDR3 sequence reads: CASSYSIADNEQFF. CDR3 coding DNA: TGTGCCAGCAGTTACTCGATAGCCGACAATGAGCAGTTCTTC.

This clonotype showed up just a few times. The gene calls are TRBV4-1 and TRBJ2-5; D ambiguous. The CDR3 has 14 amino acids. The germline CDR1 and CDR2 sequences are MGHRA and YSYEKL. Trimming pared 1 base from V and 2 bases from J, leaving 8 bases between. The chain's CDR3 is CASSQATRQETQYF. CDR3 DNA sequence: TGCGCCAGCAGCCAAGCGACAAGACAAGAGACCCAGTACTTC.

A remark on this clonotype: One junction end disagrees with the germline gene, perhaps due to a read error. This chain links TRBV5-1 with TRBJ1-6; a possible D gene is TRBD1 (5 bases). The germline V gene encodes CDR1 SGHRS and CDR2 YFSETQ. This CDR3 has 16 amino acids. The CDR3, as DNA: TGCGCCAGCAGCTTGGCCCCGGGACGGTATAATTCACCCCCCCACTTT. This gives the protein CASSLAPGRYNSPPHF.

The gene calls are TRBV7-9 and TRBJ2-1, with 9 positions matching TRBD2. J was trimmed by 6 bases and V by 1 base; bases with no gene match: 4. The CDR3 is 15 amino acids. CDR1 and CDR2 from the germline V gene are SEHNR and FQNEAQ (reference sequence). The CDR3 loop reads CASSLGGGDFNEQFF. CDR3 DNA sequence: TGTGCCAGCAGCTTAGGCGGGGGGGACTTCAATGAGCAGTTCTTC.

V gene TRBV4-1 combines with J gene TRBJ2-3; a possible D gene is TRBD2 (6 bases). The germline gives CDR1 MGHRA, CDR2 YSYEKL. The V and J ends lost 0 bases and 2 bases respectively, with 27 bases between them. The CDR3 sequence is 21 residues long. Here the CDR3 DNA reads TGCGCCAGCAGCCAAGAGCGGAGACTAGGGAGGACCACTCTGAACACAGATACGCAGTATTTT. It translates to CASSQERRLGRTTLNTDTQYF.

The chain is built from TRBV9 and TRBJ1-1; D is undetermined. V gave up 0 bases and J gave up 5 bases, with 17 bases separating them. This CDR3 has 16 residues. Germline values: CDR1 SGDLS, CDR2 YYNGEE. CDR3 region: CASSVEAGGLGTEAFF. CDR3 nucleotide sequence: TGTGCCAGCAGCGTAGAGGCAGGCGGGTTAGGTACTGAAGCTTTCTTT.

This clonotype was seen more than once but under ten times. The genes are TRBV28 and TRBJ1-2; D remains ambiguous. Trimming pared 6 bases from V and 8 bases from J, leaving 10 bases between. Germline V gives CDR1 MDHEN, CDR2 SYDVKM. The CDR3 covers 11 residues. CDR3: CASSWGGGYTF. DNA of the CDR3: TGTGCCAGCAGCTGGGGTGGAGGCTACACCTTC.

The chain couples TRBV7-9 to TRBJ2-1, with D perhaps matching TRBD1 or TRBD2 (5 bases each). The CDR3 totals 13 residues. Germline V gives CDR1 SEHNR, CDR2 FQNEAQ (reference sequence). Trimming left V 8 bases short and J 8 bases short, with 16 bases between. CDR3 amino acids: CASGRDDWDEQFF. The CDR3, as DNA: TGTGCCAGCGGTAGGGACGACTGGGATGAGCAGTTCTTC.

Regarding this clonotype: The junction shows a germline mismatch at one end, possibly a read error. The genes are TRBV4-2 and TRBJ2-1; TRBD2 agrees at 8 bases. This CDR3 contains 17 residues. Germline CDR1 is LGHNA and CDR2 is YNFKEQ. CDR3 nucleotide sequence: TGTGCCAGCAGCCAAGATCCCGGGGGGGCTGGCTACAATGTGCAGTTCTTC. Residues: CASSQDPGGAGYNVQFF.

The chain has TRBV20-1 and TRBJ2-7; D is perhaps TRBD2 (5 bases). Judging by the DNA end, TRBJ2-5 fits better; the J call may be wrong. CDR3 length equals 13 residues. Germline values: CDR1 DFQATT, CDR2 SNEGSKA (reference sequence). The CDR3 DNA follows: TGCAGTGCTACCGAGGACTTAGGGGAGACCCAGTACTTC. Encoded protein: CSATEDLGETQYF.